This T cell receptor (beta chain) was profiled in a study of T-cell reconstitution after alpha-beta-depleted transplantation in children. Findings of the study overall: Expanded graft clones numbering several hundred reportedly gave rise to alpha-beta T cells about two months after transplant.

For this clonotype: What it binds is unknown.

The TCRbeta library incorporated unique molecular identifiers. MiXCR was run by TCRdb on the PCR reads, yielding one entry per CDR3 protein. The repertoire includes 300,000 to 400,000 distinct CDR3 sequences, around 16% of them detected once, and approximately 38% sits in the top ten. This specimen was PBMCs, mostly from graft donor cells, taken 360 days after TCRalphabeta/CD19-depleted stem cell transplant. This clonotype was obtained from a male patient between 2 and 15 years old who had a stem cell transplant for acute lymphoblastic leukemia, so the T cells may come from the graft donor.

This CDR3 is CASSPGQGAFNEKLFF. The CDR3 DNA follows: TGCGCCAGCAGCCCCGGACAGGGGGCCTTTAATGAAAAACTGTTTTTT. The J gene is TRBJ1-4, the V gene TRBV5-1, with 11 bases that match TRBD1. The CDR3 is made up of 16 amino acids. Germline assignment: CDR1 SGHRS and CDR2 YFSETQ. J lost 4 bases, V lost 4 bases, and 6 bases had no gene match.